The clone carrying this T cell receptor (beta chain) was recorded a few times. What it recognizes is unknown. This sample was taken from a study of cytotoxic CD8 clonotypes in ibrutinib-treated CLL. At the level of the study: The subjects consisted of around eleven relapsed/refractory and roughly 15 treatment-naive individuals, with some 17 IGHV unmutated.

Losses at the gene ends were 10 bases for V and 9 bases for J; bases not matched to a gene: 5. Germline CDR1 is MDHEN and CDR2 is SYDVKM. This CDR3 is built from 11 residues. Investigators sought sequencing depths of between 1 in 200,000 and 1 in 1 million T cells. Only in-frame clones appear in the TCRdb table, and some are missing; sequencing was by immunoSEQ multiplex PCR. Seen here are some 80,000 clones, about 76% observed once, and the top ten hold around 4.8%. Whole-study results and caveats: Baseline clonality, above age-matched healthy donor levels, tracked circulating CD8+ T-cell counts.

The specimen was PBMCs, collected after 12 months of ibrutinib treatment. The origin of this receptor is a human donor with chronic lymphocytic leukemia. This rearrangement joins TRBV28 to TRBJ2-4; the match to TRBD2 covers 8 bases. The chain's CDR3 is CATHGGGIQYF. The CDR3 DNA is TGTGCCACCCACGGGGGGGGCATTCAGTACTTC. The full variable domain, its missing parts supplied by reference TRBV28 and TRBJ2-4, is DVKVTQSSRYLVKRTGEKVFLECVQDMDHENMFWYRQDPGLGLRLIYFSYDVKMKEKGDIPEGYSVSREKKERFSLILESASTNQTSMYLCATHGGGIQYFGAGTRLSVL.